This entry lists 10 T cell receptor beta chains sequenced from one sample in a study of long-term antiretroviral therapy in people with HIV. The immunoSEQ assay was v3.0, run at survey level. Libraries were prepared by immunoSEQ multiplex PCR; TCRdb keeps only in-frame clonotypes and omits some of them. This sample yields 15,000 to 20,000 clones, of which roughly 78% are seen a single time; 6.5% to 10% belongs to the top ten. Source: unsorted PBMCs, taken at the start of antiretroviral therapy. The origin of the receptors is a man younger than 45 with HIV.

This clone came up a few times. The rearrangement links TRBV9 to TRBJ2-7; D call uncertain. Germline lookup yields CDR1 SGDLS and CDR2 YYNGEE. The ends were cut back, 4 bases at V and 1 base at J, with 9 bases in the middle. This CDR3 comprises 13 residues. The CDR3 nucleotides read TGTGCCAGCAGCTCTACAGAATCCTACGAGCAGTACTTC. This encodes CASSSTESYEQYF. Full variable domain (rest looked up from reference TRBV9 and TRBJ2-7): DSGVTQTPKHLITATGQRVTLRCSPRSGDLSVYWYQQSLDQGLQFLIQYYNGEERAKGNILERFSAQQFPDLHSELNLSSLELGDSALYFCASSSTESYEQYFGPGTRLTVT.

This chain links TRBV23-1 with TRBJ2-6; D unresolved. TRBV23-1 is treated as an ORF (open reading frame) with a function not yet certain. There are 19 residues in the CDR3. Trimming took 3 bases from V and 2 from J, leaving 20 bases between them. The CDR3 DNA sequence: TGCGCCAGCAGTCAGTCGGCAACCCCAAATATCCCTGGGGCCAACGTCCTGACTTTC. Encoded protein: CASSQSATPNIPGANVLTF.

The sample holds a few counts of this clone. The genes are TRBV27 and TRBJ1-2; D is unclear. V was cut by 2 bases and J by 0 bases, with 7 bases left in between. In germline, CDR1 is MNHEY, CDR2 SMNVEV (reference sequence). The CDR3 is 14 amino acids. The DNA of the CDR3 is TGTGCCAGCAGTTTAACAGAGACTAACTATGGCTACACCTTC. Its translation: CASSLTETNYGYTF.

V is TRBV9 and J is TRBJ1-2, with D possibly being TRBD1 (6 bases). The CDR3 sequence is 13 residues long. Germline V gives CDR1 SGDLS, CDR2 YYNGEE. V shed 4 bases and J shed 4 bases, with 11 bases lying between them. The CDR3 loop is CASSNTGIYGYTF. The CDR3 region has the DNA TGTGCCAGCAGCAACACAGGGATCTATGGCTACACCTTC.

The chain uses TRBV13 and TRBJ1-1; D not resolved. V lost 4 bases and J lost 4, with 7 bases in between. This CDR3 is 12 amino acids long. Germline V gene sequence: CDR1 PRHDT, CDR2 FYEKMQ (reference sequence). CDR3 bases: TGTGCCAGCAGCTCAGAGTTCACTGAAGCTTTCTTT. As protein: CASSSEFTEAFF. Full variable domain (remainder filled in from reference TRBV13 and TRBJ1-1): AAGVIQSPRHLIKEKRETATLKCYPIPRHDTVYWYQQGPGQDPQFLISFYEKMQSDKGSIPDRFSAQQFSDYHSELNMSSLELGDSALYFCASSSEFTEAFFGQGTRLTVV.

CDR3 bases: TGTGCCAGCAGCTCCACAGGGTTGAACACAGATACGCAGTATTTT. Its translation: CASSSTGLNTDTQYF. The chain carries TRBV7-2 and TRBJ2-3, with a tentative D call TRBD1 (6 bases). There are 15 residues in the CDR3. Trimming took 4 bases from V and 2 from J, leaving 13 bases between them. Per the germline V gene, CDR1 is SGHTA and CDR2 is FQGNSA.

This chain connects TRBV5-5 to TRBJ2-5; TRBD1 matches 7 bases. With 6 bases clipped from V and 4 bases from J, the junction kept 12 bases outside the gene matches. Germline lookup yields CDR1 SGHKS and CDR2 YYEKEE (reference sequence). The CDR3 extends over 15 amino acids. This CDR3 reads CASTAIRGSAETQYF. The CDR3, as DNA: TGTGCCAGCACCGCCATCAGGGGGTCGGCAGAGACCCAGTACTTC.

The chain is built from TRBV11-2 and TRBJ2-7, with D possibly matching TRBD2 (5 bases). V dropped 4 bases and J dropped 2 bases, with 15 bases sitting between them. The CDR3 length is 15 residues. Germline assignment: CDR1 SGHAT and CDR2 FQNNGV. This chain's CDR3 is CASSSQGRGPYEQYF. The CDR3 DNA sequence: TGTGCCAGCAGCTCTCAAGGGAGAGGACCCTACGAGCAGTACTTC. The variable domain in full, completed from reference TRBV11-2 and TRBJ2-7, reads EAGVAQSPRYKIIEKRQSVAFWCNPISGHATLYWYQQILGQGPKLLIQFQNNGVVDDSQLPKDRFSAERLKGVDSTLKIQPAKLEDSAVYLCASSSQGRGPYEQYFGPGTRLTVT.

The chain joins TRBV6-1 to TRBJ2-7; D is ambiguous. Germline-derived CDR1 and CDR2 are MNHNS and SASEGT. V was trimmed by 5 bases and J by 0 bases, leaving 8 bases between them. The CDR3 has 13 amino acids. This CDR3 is CASSLYPSYEQYF. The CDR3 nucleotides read TGTGCCAGCAGTCTGTACCCCTCCTACGAGCAGTACTTC.

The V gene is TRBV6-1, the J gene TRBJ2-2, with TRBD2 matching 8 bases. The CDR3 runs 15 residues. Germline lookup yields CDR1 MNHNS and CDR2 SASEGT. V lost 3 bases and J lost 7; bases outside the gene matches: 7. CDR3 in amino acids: CASSDRGGRGGELFF. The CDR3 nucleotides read TGTGCCAGCAGTGATCGGGGGGGCCGGGGCGGGGAGCTGTTTTTT.